The 10 T cell receptor beta chains below were found in one sample sequenced in a study of blood T cells in healthy people across ages. A J-beta primer mix and a sample-barcoded 5' primer were used in a second PCR of roughly 6 to 12 cycles. A single record per CDR3 protein comes from TCRdb applying MiXCR to the 5' RACE reads. The data hold 650,000 to 800,000 distinct CDR3 sequences, with around two fifths observed a single time. The sample comprised blood. These receptors were collected from a man in his fifties or sixties in good health.

The chain employs TRBV7-9 and TRBJ1-2; no definite D call. The CDR3 extends over 13 amino acids. Germline lookup yields CDR1 SEHNR and CDR2 FQNEAQ (reference sequence). V dropped 2 bases and J dropped 4 bases, with 8 bases sitting between them. The CDR3, as DNA: TGTGCCAGCAGCTTAAATGACGGCTATGGCTACACCTTC. It specifies CASSLNDGYGYTF. Looking up the rest from reference TRBV7-9 and TRBJ1-2 gives the full variable domain: DTGVSQNPRHKITKRGQNVTFRCDPISEHNRLYWYRQTLGQGPEFLTYFQNEAQLEKSRLLSDRFSAERPKGSFSTLEIQRTEQGDSAMYLCASSLNDGYGYTFGSGTRLTVV.

The gene calls are TRBV30 and TRBJ1-5; a possible D gene is TRBD1 (5 bases). V lost 0 bases and J lost 3, with 15 bases in between. Germline V CDR1 and CDR2: GTSNPN, SVGIG (reference sequence). The length of the CDR3 is 16 residues. The CDR3: CAWSVPGAGYNQPQHF. The CDR3 DNA follows: TGTGCCTGGAGTGTACCCGGGGCTGGATACAATCAGCCCCAGCATTTT. The variable domain in full, completed from reference TRBV30 and TRBJ1-5, reads SQTIHQWPATLVQPVGSPLSLECTVEGTSNPNLYWYRQAAGRGLQLLFYSVGIGQISSEVPQNLSASRPQDRQFILSSKKLLLSDSGFYLCAWSVPGAGYNQPQHFGDGTRLSIL.

The rearrangement uses TRBV6-5 and TRBJ2-7; either TRBD1 or TRBD2 may supply D (5 bases each). Trimming stripped 0 bases from V and 2 bases from J, with 11 bases between. This CDR3 contains 15 residues. The germline CDR1 and CDR2 sequences are MNHEY and SVGAGI. CDR3 bases: TGTGCCAGCAGTTACTCGAAGGGACGGACCTACGAGCAGTACTTC. Translated: CASSYSKGRTYEQYF.

This clonotype was recorded at least ten times. This chain joins TRBV27 and TRBJ2-7, with TRBD2 matching over 7 bases. Germline CDR1 and CDR2: MNHEY and SMNVEV (reference sequence). This CDR3 contains 15 residues. With 1 base clipped from V and 0 bases from J, the junction kept 3 bases outside the gene matches. CDR3 residues: CASSLLAGDSYEQYF. CDR3 DNA sequence: TGTGCCAGCAGTTTATTGGCGGGGGACTCCTACGAGCAGTACTTC.

The V and J genes are TRBV6-2 or TRBV6-3 and TRBJ2-4; TRBD1 matches 10 bases. V lost 5 bases and J lost 9; bases outside the gene matches: 7. The CDR3 has 14 amino acids. CDR1 and CDR2 from the germline V gene are MNHEY and SVGEGT. The CDR3 spells CASSGGQGLGIQYF. Written as DNA, the CDR3 is TGTGCCAGCAGTGGGGGACAGGGGCTCGGCATTCAGTACTTC.

The chain is built from TRBV9 and TRBJ2-3; D unresolved. The CDR3 sequence is 15 residues long. Deletions cut 4 bases from V and 1 base from J, with 13 bases between. Germline CDR1 and CDR2: SGDLS and YYNGEE. The CDR3 bases are TGTGCCAGCAGCTCTTCTGCATCGGGCACAGATACGCAGTATTTT. Residues: CASSSSASGTDTQYF.

This chain uses TRBV4-3 with TRBJ2-1; 10 bases match TRBD2. The CDR3 is made up of 16 amino acids. V shed 2 bases, J shed 5 bases, and the junction held 6 bases outside the gene matches. The germline V gene encodes CDR1 LGHNA and CDR2 YSLEER. CDR3 coding DNA: TGCGCCAGCAGCCAAAATAGCGGGGGGCGAGACAATGAGCAGTTCTTC. Encoded protein: CASSQNSGGRDNEQFF.

This clonotype was seen more than once but under ten times. The J gene is TRBJ1-2, the V gene TRBV28, with 7 bases matching TRBD1. Germline lookup yields CDR1 MDHEN and CDR2 SYDVKM. The CDR3 consists of 13 residues. V lost 5 bases, J lost 6 bases, and 6 bases stayed unmatched. CDR3 bases: TGTGCCAGCAGTGGCTGGGACAGCAATGGCTACACCTTC. Residues: CASSGWDSNGYTF.

To note about this clonotype: Sequence at one end of the junction differs from germline and may be a read error. CDR3 loop: CASSPLDRGSSLAGANVPTF. DNA of the CDR3: TGTGCCAGCAGTCCCCTGGACAGGGGGAGTTCTTTGGCTGGGGCCAACGTCCCGACTTTC. This chain links TRBV6-1 with TRBJ2-6, with 10 bases lining up with TRBD1. The CDR3 sequence is 20 residues long. Germline CDR1 and CDR2: MNHNS and SASEGT.

The rearrangement links TRBV25-1 to TRBJ2-7, with 12 bases matching TRBD2. After removal of 2 bases from V and 7 bases from J, the junction contained 9 bases not matched to a gene. The CDR3 loop spans 16 amino acids. The germline gives CDR1 MGHDK, CDR2 SYGVNS. The CDR3 DNA reads TGTGCCAGCAGTGAAATCCTAGCGGGGGGGCCTGGGGAGCAGTACTTC. It yields the protein CASSEILAGGPGEQYF.